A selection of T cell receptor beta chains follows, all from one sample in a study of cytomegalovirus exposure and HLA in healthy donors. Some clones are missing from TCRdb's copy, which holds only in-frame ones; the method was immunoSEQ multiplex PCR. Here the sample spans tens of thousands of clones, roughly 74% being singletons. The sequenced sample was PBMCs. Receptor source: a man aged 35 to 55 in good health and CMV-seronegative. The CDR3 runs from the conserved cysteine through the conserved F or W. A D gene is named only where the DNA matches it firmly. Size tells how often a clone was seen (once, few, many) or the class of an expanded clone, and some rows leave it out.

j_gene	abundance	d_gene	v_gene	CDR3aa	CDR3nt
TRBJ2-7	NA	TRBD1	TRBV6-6	CASSYTGAKMDGEQYF	TGTGCCAGCAGTTACACAGGGGCCAAAATGGATGGAGAGCAGTACTTC
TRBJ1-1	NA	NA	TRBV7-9	CASSPGGTWAFF	TGTGCCAGCAGCCCGGGGGGTACGTGGGCTTTCTTT
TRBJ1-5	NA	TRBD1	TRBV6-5	CASSYGQGVGQPQHF	TGTGCCAGCAGTTACGGCCAGGGGGTAGGGCAGCCCCAGCATTTT
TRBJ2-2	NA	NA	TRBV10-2	CASRSRREAGELFF	TGCGCCAGCAGGTCCCGCAGGGAAGCCGGGGAGCTGTTTTTT
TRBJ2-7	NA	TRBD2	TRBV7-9	CASSLGLGSYEQYF	TGTGCCAGCAGCCTCGGACTAGGTAGCTACGAGCAGTACTTC
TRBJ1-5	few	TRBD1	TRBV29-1	CSVTTGQSNQPQHF	TGCAGCGTCACGACAGGGCAAAGCAATCAGCCCCAGCATTTT
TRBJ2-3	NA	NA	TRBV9	CASSLAFGTDTQYF	TGTGCCAGCAGTCTAGCGTTTGGCACAGATACGCAGTATTTT
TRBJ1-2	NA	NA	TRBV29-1	CSVSGKGVYGYTF	TGCAGCGTTTCAGGGAAGGGGGTCTATGGCTACACCTTC
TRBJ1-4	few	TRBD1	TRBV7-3	CASSPQTGPNEKLFF	TGTGCCAGCAGCCCCCAGACAGGGCCTAATGAAAAACTGTTTTTT
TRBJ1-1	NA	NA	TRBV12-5	CASARQARTEAFF	TGTGCTAGTGCCCGACAGGCGAGGACTGAAGCTTTCTTT
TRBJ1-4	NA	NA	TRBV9	CASSAGYNEKLFF	TGTGCCAGCAGCGCCGGGTATAATGAAAAACTGTTTTTT
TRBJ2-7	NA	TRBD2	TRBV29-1	CSVDFTSGAYEQYF	TGCAGCGTTGATTTCACTAGCGGGGCTTACGAGCAGTACTTC
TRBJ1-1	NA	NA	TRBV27	CASSDRITEAFF	TGTGCCAGCAGTGACAGGATCACTGAAGCTTTCTTT
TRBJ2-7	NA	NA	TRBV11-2	CASSIRWAQDEQYF	TGTGCCAGCAGCATCCGGTGGGCCCAAGACGAGCAGTACTTC
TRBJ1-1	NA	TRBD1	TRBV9	CASCPLSGTGSEAFF	TGTGCCAGCTGCCCCTTGTCCGGGACAGGTAGTGAAGCTTTCTTT
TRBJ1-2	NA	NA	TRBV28	CASLSPTGRGGYTF	TGTGCCAGCCTATCGCCTACGGGAAGAGGTGGCTACACCTTC
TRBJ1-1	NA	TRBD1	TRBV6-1	CASSDLTGIDTEAFF	TGTGCCAGCAGTGATCTGACAGGGATCGACACTGAAGCTTTCTTT
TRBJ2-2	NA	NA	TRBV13	CASSLVHPNTGELFF	TGTGCCAGCAGCTTAGTACACCCGAACACCGGGGAGCTGTTTTTT
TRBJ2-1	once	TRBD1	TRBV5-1	CASSLGDRAAFF	TGCGCCAGCAGCTTGGGGGACAGGGCGGCGTTCTTC
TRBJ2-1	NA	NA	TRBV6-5	CASSSRLGSYNEQFF	TGTGCCAGCAGTTCTAGACTCGGCTCCTACAATGAGCAGTTCTTC
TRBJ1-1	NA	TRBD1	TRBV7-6	CASSLYGTGALNTEAFF	TGTGCCAGCAGCTTGTACGGGACAGGAGCCCTGAACACTGAAGCTTTCTTT
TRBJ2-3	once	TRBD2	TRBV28	CASVGNVGRADTQYF	TGTGCCAGCGTTGGGAATGTCGGGAGGGCGGATACGCAGTATTTT
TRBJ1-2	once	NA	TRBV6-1	CASSESGGAGFYGYTF	TGTGCCAGCAGTGAATCGGGGGGAGCGGGCTTCTATGGCTACACCTTC
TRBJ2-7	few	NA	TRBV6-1	CASSEAQWAGEVYEQYF	TGTGCCAGCAGTGAAGCCCAATGGGCAGGGGAAGTCTACGAGCAGTACTTC
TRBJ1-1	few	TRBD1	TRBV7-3	CASSPAGGRNTEAFF	TGTGCCAGCAGCCCCGCAGGGGGCCGGAACACTGAAGCTTTCTTT
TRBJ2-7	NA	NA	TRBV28	CASARTVGSNEQYF	TGTGCCAGTGCTAGGACAGTCGGTAGTAACGAGCAGTACTTC
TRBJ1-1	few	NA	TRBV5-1	CASSLAGQNTEAFF	TGCGCCAGCAGCTTGGCCGGACAGAACACTGAAGCTTTCTTT
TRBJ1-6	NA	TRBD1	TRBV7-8	CASSPQGDYNSPLHF	TGTGCCAGCAGCCCACAGGGGGATTATAATTCACCCCTCCACTTT
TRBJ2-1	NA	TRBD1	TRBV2	CASRLTGDFYNEQFF	TGTGCCAGCAGACTTACAGGGGATTTCTACAATGAGCAGTTCTTC
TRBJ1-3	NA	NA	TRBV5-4	CASFEGRSQGNTIYF	TGTGCCAGCTTCGAGGGCAGGTCACAGGGAAACACCATATATTTT
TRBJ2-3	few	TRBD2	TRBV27	CASTPIILAGGATDTQYF	TGTGCCAGCACCCCCATCATCCTAGCGGGGGGGGCCACAGATACGCAGTATTTT
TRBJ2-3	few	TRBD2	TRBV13	CASSAEGLAGSTDTQYF	TGTGCCAGCAGCGCCGAAGGGTTAGCGGGGAGCACAGATACGCAGTATTTT
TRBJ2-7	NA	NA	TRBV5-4	CASSLDPTSSYEQYF	TGTGCCAGCAGCTTGGACCCAACCAGCTCCTACGAGCAGTACTTC
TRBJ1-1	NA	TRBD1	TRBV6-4	CASSPGQGLTEAFF	TGTGCCAGCAGCCCTGGACAGGGGCTCACTGAAGCTTTCTTT
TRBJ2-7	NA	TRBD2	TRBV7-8	CASSLARGGWEQYF	TGTGCCAGCAGCTTAGCGCGGGGGGGCTGGGAGCAGTACTTC
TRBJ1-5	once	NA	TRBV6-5	CASRGRADQPQHF	TGTGCCAGCAGGGGCAGGGCGGATCAGCCCCAGCATTTT
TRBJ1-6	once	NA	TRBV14	CASSQNTGTLRSPLHF	TGTGCCAGCAGCCAGAACACCGGGACTCTAAGATCCCCCCTCCACTTT
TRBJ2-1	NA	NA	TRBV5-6	CASSQSRWEQFF	TGTGCCAGCAGCCAAAGCCGATGGGAGCAGTTCTTC
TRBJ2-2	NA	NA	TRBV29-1	CSVSLTGSGELFF	TGCAGCGTCAGCCTTACAGGGTCCGGGGAGCTGTTTTTT
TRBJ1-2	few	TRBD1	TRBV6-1	CASSSWTGYGYTF	TGTGCCAGCAGTTCCTGGACAGGGTATGGCTACACCTTC
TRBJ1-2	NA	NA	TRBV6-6	CASSLRGQNGYTF	TGTGCCAGCAGTCTGAGAGGACAGAATGGCTACACCTTC
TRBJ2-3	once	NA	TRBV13	CASSLGRVVTDTQYF	TGTGCCAGCAGCTTAGGCCGGGTGGTCACAGATACGCAGTATTTT
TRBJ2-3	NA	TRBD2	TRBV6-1	CASSKLAGGADTQYF	TGTGCCAGCAGCAAGTTAGCGGGAGGTGCAGATACGCAGTATTTT
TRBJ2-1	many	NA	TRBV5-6	CASRISGDRLSSYNEQFF	TGTGCCAGCAGAATATCGGGGGACAGACTTAGCTCCTACAATGAGCAGTTCTTC
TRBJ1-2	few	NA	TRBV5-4	CASSRRGAGTTNYGYTF	TGTGCCAGCAGCCGACGGGGAGCGGGGACTACTAACTATGGCTACACCTTC
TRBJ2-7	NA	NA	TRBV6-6	CASSRDYEQYF	TGTGCCAGCAGCCGAGACTACGAGCAGTACTTC
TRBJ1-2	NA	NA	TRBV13	CASSLSLGGGRYGYTF	TGTGCCAGCAGCTTAAGCCTAGGGGGGGGTCGGTATGGCTACACCTTC
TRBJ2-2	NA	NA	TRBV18	CASSPATRGELFF	TGTGCCAGCTCACCAGCCACCAGGGGGGAGCTGTTTTTT
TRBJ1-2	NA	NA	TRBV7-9	CASTLDRRTYGYTF	TGTGCCAGCACGCTCGACAGGAGGACTTATGGCTACACCTTC
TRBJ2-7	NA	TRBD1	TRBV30	CAWSRKGAGEQYF	TGTGCCTGGAGTCGGAAGGGGGCTGGCGAGCAGTACTTC
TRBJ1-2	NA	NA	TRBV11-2	CASSPQTGWDYGYTF	TGTGCCAGCAGCCCCCAAACAGGGTGGGACTATGGCTACACCTTC
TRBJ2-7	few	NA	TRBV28	CASRGTTVPLYEQYF	TGTGCCAGCAGGGGAACGACAGTACCGCTCTACGAGCAGTACTTC
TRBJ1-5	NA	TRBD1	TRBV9	CASSATGGVNQPQHF	TGTGCCAGCAGCGCGACAGGGGGCGTCAATCAGCCCCAGCATTTT